Given below is one TCR beta chain in context. This clone was counted a single time. The antigen it binds to is not known. Base qualities are not provided; no much larger clone lies one nucleotide away. These data belong to a study of T cell responses to AZD1222 COVID-19 vaccine (dated by TCRdb to the early 2020s). Study-level background: AZD1222 recipients whose second dose came at about 4 weeks and those whose second dose came at about 12 weeks were combined into one group, since spike-specific TCR depth and breadth did not differ between the two schedules. A total of about 230 trial participants underwent TCR sequencing, of whom about 200 received two doses of AZD1222 and about 26 received two doses of the MenACWY control vaccine. Trial participants were enrolled into age subgroups of 18-55, 56-69 and 70-plus years, which contained around 150, 29 and 61 TCR-sequenced participants, respectively.

Taken with the paper, the label for time point translates to: baseline before first vaccination. The vaccinee samples were drawn from two UK trials, COV001 and COV002, one of which was a single-blind randomized controlled phase 2/3 trial testing AZD1222 (ChAdOx1 nCoV-19) in healthy adults. Trial participant PBMC samples were collected at day 0 and day 28 after the second dose for TCRbeta chain sequencing. The CDR3 regions of human TCRbeta chains were subjected to immunosequencing. The authors' pipeline ran thus. TCRs in the repertoires were matched against a reference library of SARS-CoV-2-specific TCRs that had been generated with the MIRA antigen-specificity platform. Breadth was defined as the fraction of unique TCRs that were SARS-CoV-2-associated, and depth was defined as the fraction of total T cells that were SARS-CoV-2-associated. Each spike-specific TCR was assigned to its reactive spike region and to a CD4 or CD8 class using the MIRA data. Log10-transformed breadth and depth values were compared by one-way ANOVA with Sidak's multiple comparisons tests. TCRdb took this table from immuneACCESS and kept in-frame rearrangements with V and J called. Such tables lack part of the clones; where checked against another copy, unresolved V genes explain under half of the gap, and the rest is unexplained. V, J and clone size were drawn from that table, and D and trimming were deduced from the DNA. The sample table lists around 100,000 clones, around 87% of them with a count of one. The ten largest account for about 16% of the sample.

Overall study results and their limits: Participants were mostly white British and included more females than males, and it was suggested by the authors that clonal diversity may have been underestimated. Only five or six AZD1222 recipients were SARS-CoV-2 seropositive at baseline, limiting conclusions about previously exposed vaccinees. Nearly half of unique spike-specific TCRs reportedly recognized epitopes outside regions mutated in the B.1.351 and B.1.1.7 variants. The 56-69-year group was small, and its depth increase did not reach significance, likely because of low power. Because no day 14 peak-response samples were available, the repertoires could be characterized only after the peak T cell response. Vaccine-associated CD4 TCRs spanned the whole spike protein, with dominant responses in regions 160-218 and 743-854. After two AZD1222 doses, both the breadth and the depth of spike-specific TCRs were significantly higher than at day 0 and than in MenACWY recipients.

V lost 3 bases and J lost 6 bases; the stretch between them is 7 bases long. The CDR3 holds 12 amino acids from the cysteine to the phenylalanine. CDR3 DNA is the only sequence kept; it has 36 bases, read in frame from the first base. Specimen: peripheral blood, collected on day 0 of AZD1222 vaccination. This chain is built from TRBV12-3 or TRBV12-4 and TRBJ2-3; no D gene call is confident. The sequence was obtained from an adult in good health. The nucleotides read TGTGCCAGCAGTTTCTCGAGTGATACGCAGTATTTT. It translates as CASSFSSDTQYF.